The 15 T cell receptor beta chains listed next were all sequenced from one sample in a study of T cell responses to AZD1222 COVID-19 vaccine. The repertoire was sequenced with immunoSEQ multiplex PCR; TCRdb's copy has only in-frame clones and lacks some. This table holds more than 85,000 clones, around nine tenths found once. The starting material was peripheral blood, obtained on day 0 of AZD1222 vaccination. These receptors were collected from an adult in good health.

J is TRBJ2-4 and V is TRBV9; tentatively, D is TRBD1 (6 bases). CDR3 length: 15 amino acids. Germline loops: CDR1 SGDLS, CDR2 YYNGEE. The ends were cut back, 3 bases at V and 0 bases at J, with 10 bases in the middle. In DNA form, the CDR3 reads TGTGCCAGCAGCGGCGCAGGGGCAGCCAAAAACATTCAGTACTTC. Translating it yields CASSGAGAAKNIQYF.

The rearrangement links TRBV15 to TRBJ1-5, with TRBD1 identical over 12 bases. Germline loops: CDR1 LNHNV, CDR2 YYDKDF (reference sequence). V shed 0 bases, J shed 3 bases, and the junction held 12 bases outside the gene matches. This CDR3 has 20 residues. Here the CDR3 DNA reads TGTGCCACCAGCAGAGATTACGGGACAGGGGGCGCGGTTCCCAATCAGCCCCAGCATTTT. It is translated as CATSRDYGTGGAVPNQPQHF.

The rearrangement links TRBV3-1 (or the pseudogene TRBV3-2) to TRBJ2-7, with no clear D. The CDR3 has 11 amino acids. Looked up from germline, CDR1 is LGHDT and CDR2 is YNNKEL (reference sequence). The V end lost 3 bases, the J end lost 7 bases, and 7 bases lay between the germline ends. The CDR3 is CASSQGGEQYF. CDR3 in DNA: TGTGCCAGCAGCCAGGGTGGTGAGCAGTACTTC.

The rearrangement links TRBV3-1 (or the pseudogene TRBV3-2) to TRBJ2-1; 8 bases map to TRBD2. The ends lost 2 bases at V and 6 bases at J; junction bases unmatched: 9. The CDR3 covers 16 residues. The V gene's germline CDR1 is LGHDT and CDR2 YNNKEL (reference sequence). CDR3 residues: CASSQNSLAEINEQFF. The DNA for the CDR3 is TGTGCCAGCAGCCAAAACTCACTAGCGGAGATCAATGAGCAGTTCTTC.

This chain joins TRBV2 and TRBJ1-1; 9 positions agree with TRBD1. Germline lookup yields CDR1 SNHLY and CDR2 FYNNEI. The CDR3 length is 15 residues. Trimming took 5 bases from V and 2 from J; bases not matched to a gene: 6. In DNA, the CDR3 is TGTGCCAGCAGTCCAATACAGGGGGCAAACACTGAAGCTTTCTTT. This encodes CASSPIQGANTEAFF. Full variable domain (outside the CDR3, taken from reference TRBV2 and TRBJ1-1): EPEVTQTPSHQVTQMGQEVILRCVPISNHLYFYWYRQILGQKVEFLVSFYNNEISEKSEIFDDQFSVERPDGSNFTLKIRSTKLEDSAMYFCASSPIQGANTEAFFGQGTRLTVV.

This clone has just one count. This chain connects TRBV6-2 or TRBV6-3 to TRBJ2-1, with TRBD2 matching 7 bases. The J segment lost 7 bases and the V segment lost 6 bases, leaving 3 bases of the junction unmatched. This CDR3 contains 12 residues. The germline CDR1 and CDR2 sequences are MNHEY and SVGEGT. CDR3 nucleotide sequence: TGTGCCAGCAGCCCAGCGGGAAATGAGCAGTTCTTC. Translated: CASSPAGNEQFF.

This chain links TRBV19 with TRBJ1-4, with a weak D call TRBD1 (6 bases). Deletions cut 5 bases from V and 5 bases from J, with 18 bases between. Germline V gene lookup returns CDR1 LNHDA and CDR2 SQIVND (reference sequence). The CDR3 covers 16 residues. The CDR3: CASSATSTGQNEKLFF. CDR3 DNA: TGTGCCAGTAGTGCCACTTCGACAGGACAAAATGAAAAACTGTTTTTT.

V and J are TRBV29-1 and TRBJ2-1, with 12 bases that match TRBD2. The CDR3 is made up of 16 amino acids. The trim removed 5 bases at V and 5 bases at J, leaving 10 bases unmatched. Germline V gene lookup returns CDR1 SQVTM and CDR2 ANQGSEA. Written as DNA, the CDR3 is TGCAGCGTTCCGCGTACTAGCGGGAGGATCAACAATGAGCAGTTCTTC. Its translation is CSVPRTSGRINNEQFF.

V and J are TRBV2 and TRBJ2-4; maybe TRBD1 (5 bases). The CDR3 sequence is 12 residues long. V was clipped by 0 bases and J by 9 bases, with 6 bases between them. Germline V gene lookup returns CDR1 SNHLY and CDR2 FYNNEI. The CDR3: CASSEAGPIQYF. Here the CDR3 DNA reads TGTGCCAGCAGTGAAGCGGGGCCCATTCAGTACTTC.

The chain carries TRBV11-1 and TRBJ1-2, with unresolved D. Germline V gives CDR1 SGHAT, CDR2 FQDESV (reference sequence). The CDR3 spans 12 residues. Trimming pared 2 bases from V and 4 bases from J, leaving 5 bases between. Written as DNA, the CDR3 is TGTGCCAGCAGCTTACGCGGCTATGGCTACACCTTC. Translation: CASSLRGYGYTF. The full variable domain, rest sourced from reference TRBV11-1 and TRBJ1-2, is EAEVAQSPRYKITEKSQAVAFWCDPISGHATLYWYRQILGQGPELLVQFQDESVVDDSQLPKDRFSAERLKGVDSTLKIQPAELGDSAMYLCASSLRGYGYTFGSGTRLTVV.

This clone was observed a few times. V and J are TRBV7-8 and TRBJ1-4, with D uncertain. The CDR3 spans 18 residues. Germline V gene lookup returns CDR1 SGHVS and CDR2 FQNEAQ. V lost 1 base and J 6 bases, leaving 21 bases between the germline ends. CDR3 loop: CASSLVPFPVSFDEKLFF. The CDR3, as DNA: TGTGCCAGCAGCTTAGTCCCCTTCCCAGTGAGTTTTGATGAAAAACTGTTTTTT.

The rearrangement links TRBV27 to TRBJ2-7; 7 bases are a match to TRBD2. Germline CDR1 is MNHEY and CDR2 is SMNVEV (reference sequence). The V and J ends lost 6 bases and 0 bases, in that order; junction bases with no gene match: 2. CDR3 size: 13 residues. CDR3 nucleotide sequence: TGTGCCAGCAGGCGGGAGAGCTCCTACGAGCAGTACTTC. It translates to CASRRESSYEQYF.

This rearrangement joins TRBV2 to TRBJ2-7; D ambiguous. The CDR3 is 11 residues long. The germline V gene encodes CDR1 SNHLY and CDR2 FYNNEI. Deletions cut 3 bases from V and 10 bases from J, with 10 bases between. The CDR3 DNA sequence: TGTGCCAGCAGTGAGAAGTCAAGTCAGTACTTC. It translates to CASSEKSSQYF.

CDR3 amino acids: CASSPLERFGAGELFF. The CDR3 coding sequence is TGTGCCAGCAGCCCCTTAGAGCGGTTCGGGGCCGGGGAGCTGTTTTTT. The chain joins TRBV14 to TRBJ2-2; D possibly corresponds to TRBD2 (5 bases). Germline V gene lookup returns CDR1 SGHDN and CDR2 FVKESK. The CDR3 covers 16 residues. V lost 4 bases and J 6 bases, leaving 18 bases between the germline ends.

The gene calls are TRBV7-2 and TRBJ2-7, with D unclear. Trimming shortened V by 7 bases and J by 0 bases, and 13 bases separated the two germline ends. In germline, CDR1 is SGHTA, CDR2 FQGNSA. This CDR3 has 14 residues. The CDR3 DNA sequence: TGTGCCAGCACCCCGAGGCGGAACTCCTACGAGCAGTACTTC. This translates into CASTPRRNSYEQYF. Variable domain in full (rest from reference TRBV7-2 and TRBJ2-7): GAGVSQSPSNKVTEKGKDVELRCDPISGHTALYWYRQSLGQGLEFLIYFQGNSAPDKSGLPSDRFSAERTGGSVSTLTIQRTQQEDSAVYLCASTPRRNSYEQYFGPGTRLTVT.